This T cell receptor beta chain was captured in a study of blood T cells in healthy people across ages. General study findings and limits: In older individuals, TCR beta diversity per million T cells was lower, falling roughly linearly with age. Greater diversity and more naive CD4+ cells were seen in long-lived donors than in aged donors.

This clonotype came up a few times. The antigen is unknown. The authors ran a second PCR of about 6 to 11 cycles using a sample-barcoded 5' primer and a J-beta primer mix. Every single cDNA molecule received a tag from a template-switch adaptor with 12 random nucleotides. Via MiXCR, TCRdb re-called the 5' RACE reads, giving one row per CDR3 protein. The sample consists of approximately 600,000 distinct CDR3 sequences, roughly 58% of them appearing once. CDR1 MNHNS and CDR2 SASEGT come from the germline V gene. V was clipped by 6 bases and J by 2 bases, with 8 bases between them. There are 14 residues in the CDR3.

This chain connects TRBV6-1 to TRBJ2-6; D unclear. The clonotype comes from a man aged 55 to 69 in good health. The sample was blood. The CDR3: CASRIFTGANVLTF. The CDR3 DNA follows: TGTGCCAGCAGAATTTTCACTGGGGCCAACGTCCTGACTTTC.